A single sample is the source of the 20 T cell receptor beta chains below, sequenced in a study of T cells after yellow fever vaccination. TCRdb redid the calling of the 5' RACE reads with MiXCR, one entry per CDR3 protein. The table has about 75,000 distinct CDR3 sequences, about 7.7% seen once. The sequencing used CD8+ T cells sorted from PBMCs, collected 9 to 10 days after the first yellow fever vaccination. These receptor sequences come from a young man who received the YFV17D yellow fever vaccine.

This clonotype appeared many times. The rearrangement links TRBV7-2 to TRBJ1-5; D is perhaps TRBD1 (5 bases). Germline assignment: CDR1 SGHTA and CDR2 FQGNSA. Trimming removed 1 base at V and 7 bases at J, with 20 bases between. The CDR3 runs 17 residues. CDR3 DNA: TGTGCCAGCAGCTTAGTCCCGGGACCCACGATGGGCCAGCCCCAGCATTTT. Amino acids: CASSLVPGPTMGQPQHF. Supplemented by reference TRBV7-2 and TRBJ1-5, the full variable domain reads GAGVSQSPSNKVTEKGKDVELRCDPISGHTALYWYRQSLGQGLEFLIYFQGNSAPDKSGLPSDRFSAERTGGSVSTLTIQRTQQEDSAVYLCASSLVPGPTMGQPQHFGDGTRLSIL.

In this sample, this clonotype turned up many times. The CDR3 loop reads CASSYSGTGYNEQFF. The CDR3 DNA follows: TGTGCCAGCAGTTACTCCGGGACAGGCTACAATGAGCAGTTCTTC. V is TRBV27 and J is TRBJ2-1; 8 nucleotides agree with TRBD1. This CDR3 spans 15 amino acids. Germline V gene data show CDR1 as MNHEY and CDR2 as SMNVEV (reference sequence). Trimming cost V 4 bases and J 3 bases; bases outside gene matches: 5.

The chain combines TRBV27 with TRBJ1-3, with D possibly TRBD1 on 6 matching bases. Germline CDR1 and CDR2: MNHEY and SMNVEV (reference sequence). CDR3 length: 15 residues. With 6 bases removed from V and 0 bases from J, the gap between germline ends came to 12 bases. CDR3 sequence reads: CASRPAGASGNTIYF. Here the CDR3 DNA reads TGTGCCAGCAGGCCGGCGGGGGCCTCTGGAAACACCATATATTTT.

This clonotype was picked up a small number of times. V and J are TRBV20-1 and TRBJ2-7, with TRBD1 matching 8 bases. Germline CDR1 DFQATT, CDR2 SNEGSKA (reference sequence). The CDR3 covers 15 residues. Losses at the gene ends were 0 bases for V and 2 bases for J; bases not matched to a gene: 6. CDR3 residues: CSARDGAGGPYEQYF. CDR3 sequence (DNA): TGCAGTGCTAGAGATGGGGCAGGGGGCCCCTACGAGCAGTACTTC.

In this sample, this clonotype turned up many times. At one boundary the junction diverges from the germline segment, which might be a read error. V is TRBV15 and J is TRBJ2-1; D gene ambiguous. CDR1 is LNHNV, CDR2 YYDKDF, per germline (reference sequence). The CDR3 length is 12 residues. CDR3 in DNA: TGTGCCACCAGCAGAGAGCCGCGCGAGCCGTTCTTC. The encoded protein is CATSREPREPFF.

The gene calls are TRBV6-2 or TRBV6-3 and TRBJ2-3; D might be TRBD1 (5 bases). The CDR3 has 15 residues. With 1 base removed from V and 6 bases from J, the gap between germline ends came to 14 bases. Germline CDR1 and CDR2: MNHEY and SVGEGT. The CDR3 coding sequence is TGTGCCAGCAGTTACTATTCCATGTGGGGCGATACGCAGTATTTT. Translating gives CASSYYSMWGDTQYF.

Worth noting for this clonotype: A much larger clone differs from this one at a single base, so this may be a read error. J is TRBJ2-1 and V is TRBV13, with D perhaps matching TRBD2 (7 bases). CDR1 PRHDT and CDR2 FYEKMQ come from the germline V gene (reference sequence). This CDR3 is built from 16 residues. This CDR3 reads CASSSGWGGSYKEQFF. The CDR3 DNA is TGTGCCAGCAGCTCAGGATGGGGGGGCTCCTACAAAGAGCAGTTCTTC.

This clonotype was seen at least ten times. The chain has TRBV12-3 or TRBV12-4 and TRBJ1-1, with 7 bases identical to TRBD1. V shed 7 bases, J shed 0 bases, and the junction held 5 bases outside the gene matches. The CDR3 runs 14 residues. This CDR3 is CASNRQGLNTEAFF. CDR3 in DNA: TGTGCCAGCAACCGACAGGGTTTGAACACTGAAGCTTTCTTT.

CDR3 region: CASSPGGLHNEQFF. The DNA for the CDR3 is TGTGCCAGCAGCCCCGGGGGCCTGCACAATGAGCAGTTCTTC. V gene TRBV7-8 combines with J gene TRBJ2-1; D may correspond to TRBD1 or TRBD2 (6 bases each). V was pared by 5 bases and J by 5 bases, with 13 bases between. The CDR3 runs to 14 residues. CDR1 is SGHVS and CDR2 is FQNEAQ in the germline V gene.

This clonotype was detected ten times or more. The chain joins TRBV7-9 to TRBJ1-1; 8 bases map to TRBD1. The germline CDR1 and CDR2 sequences are SEHNR and FQNEAQ (reference sequence). This CDR3 region has 15 residues. With 5 bases clipped from V and 1 base from J, the junction kept 6 bases outside the gene matches. For the CDR3, the DNA is TGTGCCAGCAGCATATACAGGGGGTCGAACACTGAAGCTTTCTTT. This codes for CASSIYRGSNTEAFF.

This clonotype was seen many times. The chain joins TRBV20-1 to TRBJ1-4; TRBD1 is a possible D gene (6 bases). This CDR3 is 12 amino acids long. Germline CDR1 DFQATT, CDR2 SNEGSKA (reference sequence). V shed 5 bases and J shed 8 bases, with 12 bases lying between them. The CDR3: CSAYRDVEKLFF. For the CDR3, the DNA is TGCAGTGCTTACAGGGACGTGGAAAAACTGTTTTTT.

This clonotype was detected only a few times. J is TRBJ1-5 and V is TRBV12-3 or TRBV12-4, with D tentatively TRBD1 (6 bases). The CDR3 consists of 15 residues. V lost 6 bases and J 6 bases, leaving 18 bases between the germline ends. The CDR3 nucleotides are TGTGCCAGCAGGCCTCGGGGGGGGGCGGTTCAGCCCCAGCATTTT. The encoded protein is CASRPRGGAVQPQHF.

The sample holds many counts of this clonotype. The V and J genes are TRBV7-3 and TRBJ2-1; maybe TRBD2 (6 bases). CDR3 size: 14 residues. The V gene's germline CDR1 is SGHTA and CDR2 FQGTGA. V was clipped by 5 bases and J by 7 bases, with 15 bases between them. The CDR3 DNA follows: TGTGCCAGCAGCCAGGACGGGGGAAGGAATGAGCAGTTCTTC. It yields the protein CASSQDGGRNEQFF. The whole variable domain, filled in from reference TRBV7-3 and TRBJ2-1, reads GAGVSQTPSNKVTEKGKYVELRCDPISGHTALYWYRQSLGQGPEFLIYFQGTGAADDSGLPNDRFFAVRPEGSVSTLKIQRTERGDSAVYLCASSQDGGRNEQFFGPGTRLTVL.

The V and J genes are TRBV9 and TRBJ2-7; TRBD1 matches 8 bases. Per the germline V gene, CDR1 is SGDLS and CDR2 is YYNGEE. The CDR3 is 15 amino acids. Unmatched junction bases numbered 5, after V lost 0 bases and J lost 3 bases. The CDR3 nucleotides are TGTGCCAGCAGCGTAGGAACCGGGACAGGCTACGAGCAGTACTTC. Translating it yields CASSVGTGTGYEQYF.

This rearrangement joins TRBV15 to TRBJ2-2, with D hard to call. Germline-derived CDR1 and CDR2 are LNHNV and YYDKDF (reference sequence). The CDR3 has 15 amino acids. Trimming left V 0 bases short and J 0 bases short, with 5 bases between. CDR3 region: CATSRDSANTGELFF. In DNA, the CDR3 is TGTGCCACCAGCAGAGATTCAGCGAACACCGGGGAGCTGTTTTTT.

This clonotype was seen repeatedly, ten times or more. J is TRBJ2-1 and V is TRBV6-2 or TRBV6-3; TRBD1 or TRBD2 may be the D gene (5 bases each). The CDR3 length is 16 residues. V lost 0 bases, J lost 4 bases, and 13 bases lay in between. Germline values: CDR1 MNHEY, CDR2 SVGEGT. The CDR3 nucleotides read TGTGCCAGCAGTTACTCGGGGGTAGGCCCTTACAATGAGCAGTTCTTC. It is translated as CASSYSGVGPYNEQFF.

This clonotype occurred a few times. The V call is TRBV9, the J call TRBJ1-2; D might be TRBD1 (6 bases). Deletions cut 0 bases from V and 8 bases from J, with 14 bases between. The CDR3 length is 14 residues. CDR1 and CDR2 (germline): SGDLS, YYNGEE. The CDR3 sequence: CASSVEGELRGYTF. Here the CDR3 DNA reads TGTGCCAGCAGCGTAGAGGGGGAACTACGGGGCTACACCTTC.

The table lists this clonotype with many counts. The chain is built from TRBV12-3 or TRBV12-4 and TRBJ1-6, with D possibly being TRBD1 (6 bases). The CDR3 loop spans 14 amino acids. Trimming took 3 bases from V and 7 from J, leaving 10 bases between them. CDR3 DNA sequence: TGTGCCAGCAGTTTTGGGCAGGGGAATTCACCCCTCCACTTT. This encodes CASSFGQGNSPLHF.

This clonotype was seen once. The J gene is TRBJ2-7, the V gene TRBV7-2; D unresolved. CDR1 is SGHTA, CDR2 FQGNSA, per germline. The CDR3 is 14 residues long. Between the trimmed V and J ends, which lost 1 base and 3 bases, there was a span of 10 bases. CDR3 in amino acids: CASSLGAGSYEQYV. The CDR3 DNA follows: TGTGCCAGCAGCTTAGGTGCCGGCAGCTACGAGCAGTACGTC.

As regards this clonotype: A much larger clone differs by one base, so this may be a read error. This chain connects TRBV6-5 to TRBJ2-3, with D perhaps TRBD1 (6 bases). In germline, CDR1 is MNHEY, CDR2 SVGAGI. The CDR3 covers 16 residues. CDR3 protein: CVSSYLTGGLGDTQYF. Here the CDR3 DNA reads TGTGTCAGCAGTTACTTGACAGGAGGATTGGGGGATACGCAGTATTTT.